This is a list of T cell receptor beta chains from one sample in a study of blood T cell repertoires in COVID-19. Some clones are missing from TCRdb's copy, which holds only in-frame ones; the method was immunoSEQ multiplex PCR. This repertoire shows 300,000 to 450,000 clones, about 87% found once; its top ten account for about 2.5%. The sample comprised peripheral blood. These receptors were collected from a woman between 55 and 75 years old with COVID-19, enrolled during active disease. The CDR3 runs from the conserved cysteine through the conserved F or W.

v_call | cdr3_aa
TRBV10-3 | CAIRETGVNTEAFF
TRBV2 | CASSGPYNEQFF
TRBV6-5 | CASSLEDRGRGELFF
TRBV19 | CASSIVAGSTDTQYF
TRBV18 | CASSKDRDNIQYF
TRBV5-1 | CASSLGSASGNTIYF
TRBV6-4 | CASSESQGGTEAFF
TRBV18 | CASSPRGQGRGSPLHF
TRBV21-1 | CASSKPDRGTEAFF
TRBV28 | CASSFPQTFQETQYF
TRBV5-1 | CASSLGQWYNSPLHF
TRBV5-5 | CASNRGQGAGETQYF
TRBV2 | CASSGSGNANEKLFF
TRBV30 | CAWGTSSGNTIYF
TRBV10-3 | CAISDEGSYIQYF
TRBV13 | CASSLSRELRYEQYF
TRBV7-9 | CASSSTFSFGSYEQYF
TRBV28 | CASRGAGQGNTIYF
TRBV5-4 | CASSLWSGGLEQYF
TRBV14 | CASSQATGIGGYTF
TRBV6-5 | CASSLRQGAQPQHF
TRBV6-5 | CASSTTGTGPYEQYF
TRBV28 | CASSLWSSGAREQYF
TRBV6-6 | CASNRGTGNTGELFF
TRBV19 | CASSTQGGKGAEAFF
TRBV5-1 | CASRQGDSMNTEAFF
TRBV28 | CASSLRGQGVEKLFF
TRBV7-3 | CASSPGEGLDYGYTF
TRBV6-5 | CASKPGGREKLFF
TRBV5-4 | CASSSGSERVTYEQYF
TRBV28 | CASSFGWRDNSPLHF
TRBV19 | CASKPPGSYEQYF
TRBV3-1/TRBV3-2 | CASSLRGTGELFF